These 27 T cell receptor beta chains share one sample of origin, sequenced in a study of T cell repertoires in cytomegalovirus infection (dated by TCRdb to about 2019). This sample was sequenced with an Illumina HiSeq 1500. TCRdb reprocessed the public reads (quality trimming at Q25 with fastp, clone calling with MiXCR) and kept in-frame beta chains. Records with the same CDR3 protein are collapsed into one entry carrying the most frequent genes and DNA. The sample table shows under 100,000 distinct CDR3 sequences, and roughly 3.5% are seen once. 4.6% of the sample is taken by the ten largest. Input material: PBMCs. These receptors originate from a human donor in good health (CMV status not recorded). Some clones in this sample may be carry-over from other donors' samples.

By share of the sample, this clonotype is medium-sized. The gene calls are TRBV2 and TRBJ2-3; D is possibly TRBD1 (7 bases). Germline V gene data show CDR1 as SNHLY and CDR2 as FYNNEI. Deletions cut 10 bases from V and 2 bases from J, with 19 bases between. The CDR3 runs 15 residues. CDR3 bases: TGTGCCACCGGGGGTAGAGGGGGCCTCACAGATACGCAGTATTTT. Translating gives CATGGRGGLTDTQYF.

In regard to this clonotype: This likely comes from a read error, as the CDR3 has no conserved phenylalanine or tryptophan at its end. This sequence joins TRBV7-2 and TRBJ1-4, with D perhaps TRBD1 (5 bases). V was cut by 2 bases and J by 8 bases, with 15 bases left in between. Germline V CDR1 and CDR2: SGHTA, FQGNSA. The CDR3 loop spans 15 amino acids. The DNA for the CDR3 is TGTGCCAGCAGCTTAAAGTGGGGGTCGAGGGAAAAACTGTTTTTG. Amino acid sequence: CASSLKWGSREKLFL.

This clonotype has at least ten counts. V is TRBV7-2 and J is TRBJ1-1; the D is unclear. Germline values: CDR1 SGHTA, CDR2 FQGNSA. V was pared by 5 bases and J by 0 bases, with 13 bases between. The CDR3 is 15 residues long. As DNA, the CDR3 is TGTGCCAGCAGCAAAAACCCCACCATGAACACTGAAGCTTTCTTT. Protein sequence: CASSKNPTMNTEAFF.

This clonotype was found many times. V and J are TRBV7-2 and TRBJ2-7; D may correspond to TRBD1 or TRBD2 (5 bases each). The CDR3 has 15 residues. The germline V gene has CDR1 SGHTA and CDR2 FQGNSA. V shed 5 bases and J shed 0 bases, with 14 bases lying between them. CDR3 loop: CASSVYSGGSYEQYF. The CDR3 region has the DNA TGTGCCAGCAGCGTATACAGTGGGGGCTCCTACGAGCAGTACTTC.

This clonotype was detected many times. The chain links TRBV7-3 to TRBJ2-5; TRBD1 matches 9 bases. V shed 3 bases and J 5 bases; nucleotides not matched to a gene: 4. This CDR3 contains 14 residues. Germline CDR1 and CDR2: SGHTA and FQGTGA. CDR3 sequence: CASSFGTGKETQYF. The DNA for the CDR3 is TGTGCCAGCAGCTTTGGGACAGGGAAGGAGACCCAGTACTTC.

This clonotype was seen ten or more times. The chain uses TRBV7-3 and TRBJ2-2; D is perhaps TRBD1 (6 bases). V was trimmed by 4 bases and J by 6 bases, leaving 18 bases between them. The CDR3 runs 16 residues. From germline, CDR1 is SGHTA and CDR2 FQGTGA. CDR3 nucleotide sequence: TGTGCCAGCAGCTCCAGCCCAGGGAAGGGGGCCGGGGAGCTGTTTTTT. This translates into CASSSSPGKGAGELFF.

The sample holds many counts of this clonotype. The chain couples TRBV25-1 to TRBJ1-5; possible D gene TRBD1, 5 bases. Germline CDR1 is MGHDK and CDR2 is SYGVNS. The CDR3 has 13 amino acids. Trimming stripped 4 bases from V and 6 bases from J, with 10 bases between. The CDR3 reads CASSGGGAQPQHF. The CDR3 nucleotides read TGTGCCAGCAGTGGTGGGGGAGCTCAGCCCCAGCATTTT.

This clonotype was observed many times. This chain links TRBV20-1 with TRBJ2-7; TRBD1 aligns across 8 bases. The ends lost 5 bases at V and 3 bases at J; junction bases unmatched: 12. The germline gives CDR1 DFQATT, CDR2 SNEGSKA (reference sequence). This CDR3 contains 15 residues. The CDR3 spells CSASYAGTGYYEQYF. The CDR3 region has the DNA TGCAGTGCTTCGTACGCCGGGACAGGTTACTACGAGCAGTACTTC.

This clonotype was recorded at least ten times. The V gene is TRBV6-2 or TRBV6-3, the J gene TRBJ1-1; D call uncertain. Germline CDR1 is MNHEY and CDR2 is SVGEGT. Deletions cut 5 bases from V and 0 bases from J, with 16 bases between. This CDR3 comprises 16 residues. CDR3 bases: TGTGCCAGCAGTAAATCCCGGGTTCCCTTGAACACTGAAGCTTTCTTT. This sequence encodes CASSKSRVPLNTEAFF.

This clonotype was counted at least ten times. The CDR3 region has the DNA TGTGCCAGCATGCCCCCAACAGGGGTCAATGAGCAGTTCTTC. Translated: CASMPPTGVNEQFF. The rearrangement uses TRBV27 and TRBJ2-1, with 7 bases that match TRBD1. In germline, CDR1 is MNHEY, CDR2 SMNVEV (reference sequence). The length of the CDR3 is 14 residues. The trim removed 7 bases at V and 6 bases at J, leaving 9 bases unmatched.

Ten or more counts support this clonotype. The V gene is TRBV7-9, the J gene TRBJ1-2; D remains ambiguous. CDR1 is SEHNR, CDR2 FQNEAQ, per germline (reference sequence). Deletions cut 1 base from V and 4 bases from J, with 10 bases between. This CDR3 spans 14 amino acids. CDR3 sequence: CASSLGARLYGYTF. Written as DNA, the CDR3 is TGTGCCAGCAGCTTAGGGGCCAGGCTCTATGGCTACACCTTC.

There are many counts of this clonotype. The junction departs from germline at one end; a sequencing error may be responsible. Here the CDR3 reads CASSFRGTGLPF. The CDR3 region has the DNA TGTGCCAGCAGTTTTAGGGGGACAGGGCTGCCCTTC. The chain employs TRBV28 and TRBJ2-7; TRBD1 aligns across 9 bases. This CDR3 spans 12 amino acids. Looked up from germline, CDR1 is MDHEN and CDR2 is SYDVKM. Full variable domain (missing parts from reference TRBV28 and TRBJ2-7): DVKVTQSSRYLVKRTGEKVFLECVQDMDHENMFWYRQDPGLGLRLIYFSYDVKMKEKGDIPEGYSVSREKKERFSLILESASTNQTSMYLCASSFRGTGLPFGPGTRLTVT.

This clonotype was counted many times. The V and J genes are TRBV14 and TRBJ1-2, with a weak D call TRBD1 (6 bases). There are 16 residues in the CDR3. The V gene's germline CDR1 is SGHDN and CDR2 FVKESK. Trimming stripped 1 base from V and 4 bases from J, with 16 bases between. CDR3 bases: TGTGCCAGCAGCCAAGGGTCGTCGGGGGGCAGCTATGGCTACACCTTC. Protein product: CASSQGSSGGSYGYTF.

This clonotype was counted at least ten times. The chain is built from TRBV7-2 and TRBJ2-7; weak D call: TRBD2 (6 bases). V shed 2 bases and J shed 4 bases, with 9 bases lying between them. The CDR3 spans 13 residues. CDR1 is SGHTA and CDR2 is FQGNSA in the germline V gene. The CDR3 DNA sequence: TGTGCCAGCAGCTTACCCGGGACTTACGAGCAGTACTTC. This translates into CASSLPGTYEQYF.

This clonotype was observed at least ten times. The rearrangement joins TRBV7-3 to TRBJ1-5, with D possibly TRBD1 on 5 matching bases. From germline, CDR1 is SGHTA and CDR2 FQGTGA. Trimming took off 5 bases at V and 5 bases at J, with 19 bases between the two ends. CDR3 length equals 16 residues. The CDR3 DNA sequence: TGTGCCAGCAGCGCCGGAGTCCGGGGGTCCCATCAGCCCCAGCATTTT. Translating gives CASSAGVRGSHQPQHF.

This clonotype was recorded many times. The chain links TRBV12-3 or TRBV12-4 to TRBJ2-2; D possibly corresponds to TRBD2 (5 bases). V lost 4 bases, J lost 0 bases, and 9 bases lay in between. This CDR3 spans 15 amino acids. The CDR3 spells CASSSQLANTGELFF. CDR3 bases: TGTGCCAGCAGTTCCCAACTAGCGAACACCGGGGAGCTGTTTTTT.

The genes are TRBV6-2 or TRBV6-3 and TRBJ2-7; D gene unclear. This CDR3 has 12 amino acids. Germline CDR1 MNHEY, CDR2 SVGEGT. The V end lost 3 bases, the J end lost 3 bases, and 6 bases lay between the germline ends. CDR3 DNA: TGTGCCAGCAGTTATCTCCGCTACGAGCAGTACTTC. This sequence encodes CASSYLRYEQYF.

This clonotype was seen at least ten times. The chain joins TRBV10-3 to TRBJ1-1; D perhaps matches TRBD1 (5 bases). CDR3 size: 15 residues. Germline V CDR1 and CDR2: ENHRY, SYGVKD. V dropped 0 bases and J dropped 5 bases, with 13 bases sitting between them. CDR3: CAISESGGEDTEAFF. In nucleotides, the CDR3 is TGTGCCATCAGTGAGTCAGGAGGGGAAGATACTGAAGCTTTCTTT.

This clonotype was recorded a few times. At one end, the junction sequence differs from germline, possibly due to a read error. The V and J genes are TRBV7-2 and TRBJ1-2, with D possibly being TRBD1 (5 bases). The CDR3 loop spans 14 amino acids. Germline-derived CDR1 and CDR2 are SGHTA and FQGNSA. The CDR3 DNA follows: TGTGCCAGCAGCCCCTCTCCGATATTCGGGGCTATCGCCTTC. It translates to CASSPSPIFGAIAF.

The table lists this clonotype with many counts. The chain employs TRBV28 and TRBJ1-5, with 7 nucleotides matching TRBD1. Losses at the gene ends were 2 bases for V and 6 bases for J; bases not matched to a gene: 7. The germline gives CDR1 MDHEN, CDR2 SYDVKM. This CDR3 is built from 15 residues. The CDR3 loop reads CASSLGPDRVQPQHF. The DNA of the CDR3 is TGTGCCAGCAGTTTAGGCCCCGACAGGGTTCAGCCCCAGCATTTT. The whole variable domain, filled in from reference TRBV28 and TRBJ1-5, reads DVKVTQSSRYLVKRTGEKVFLECVQDMDHENMFWYRQDPGLGLRLIYFSYDVKMKEKGDIPEGYSVSREKKERFSLILESASTNQTSMYLCASSLGPDRVQPQHFGDGTRLSIL.

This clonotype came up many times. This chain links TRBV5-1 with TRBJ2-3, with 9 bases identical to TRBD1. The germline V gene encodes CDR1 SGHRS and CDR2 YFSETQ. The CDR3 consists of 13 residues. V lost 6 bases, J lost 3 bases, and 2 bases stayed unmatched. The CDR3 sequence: CASNRGPTDTQYF. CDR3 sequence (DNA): TGCGCCAGCAACAGGGGGCCGACAGATACGCAGTATTTT.

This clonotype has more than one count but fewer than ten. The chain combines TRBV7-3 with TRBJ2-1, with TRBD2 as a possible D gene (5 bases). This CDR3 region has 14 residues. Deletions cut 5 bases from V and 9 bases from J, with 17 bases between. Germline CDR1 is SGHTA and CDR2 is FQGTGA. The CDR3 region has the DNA TGTGCCAGCAGCCTCGACACTAGTCACGGTGAGCAGTTCTTC. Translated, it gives CASSLDTSHGEQFF.

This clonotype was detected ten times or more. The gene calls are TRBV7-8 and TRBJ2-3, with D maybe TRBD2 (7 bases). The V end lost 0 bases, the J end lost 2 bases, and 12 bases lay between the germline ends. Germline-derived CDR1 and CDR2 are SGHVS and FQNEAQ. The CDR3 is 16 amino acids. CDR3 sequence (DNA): TGTGCCAGCAGCTTAGCTGCGGGGGCGTTCACAGATACGCAGTATTTT. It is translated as CASSLAAGAFTDTQYF.

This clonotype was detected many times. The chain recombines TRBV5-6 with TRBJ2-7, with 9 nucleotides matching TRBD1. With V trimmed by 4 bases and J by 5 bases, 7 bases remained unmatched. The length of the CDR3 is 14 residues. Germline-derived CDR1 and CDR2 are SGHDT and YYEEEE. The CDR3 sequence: CASSPGQGINEQYF. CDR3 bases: TGTGCCAGCAGCCCGGGACAGGGCATCAACGAGCAGTACTTC. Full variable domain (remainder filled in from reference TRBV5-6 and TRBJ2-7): DAGVTQSPTHLIKTRGQQVTLRCSPKSGHDTVSWYQQALGQGPQFIFQYYEEEERQRGNFPDRFSGHQFPNYSSELNVNALLLGDSALYLCASSPGQGINEQYFGPGTRLTVT.

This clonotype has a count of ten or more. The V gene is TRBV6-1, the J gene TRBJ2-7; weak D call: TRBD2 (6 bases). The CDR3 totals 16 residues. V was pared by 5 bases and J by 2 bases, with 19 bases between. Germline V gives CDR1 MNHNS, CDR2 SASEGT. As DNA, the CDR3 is TGTGCCAGCAGTAGCAGAGGGTACGGGAGAACCTACGAGCAGTACTTC. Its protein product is CASSSRGYGRTYEQYF.

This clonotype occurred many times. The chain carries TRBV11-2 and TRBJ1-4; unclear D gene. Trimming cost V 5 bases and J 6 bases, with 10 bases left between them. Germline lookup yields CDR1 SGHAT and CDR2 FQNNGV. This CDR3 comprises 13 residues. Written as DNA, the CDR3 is TGTGCCAGCAGCAGAGACGCGTATGAAAAACTGTTTTTT. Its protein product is CASSRDAYEKLFF.

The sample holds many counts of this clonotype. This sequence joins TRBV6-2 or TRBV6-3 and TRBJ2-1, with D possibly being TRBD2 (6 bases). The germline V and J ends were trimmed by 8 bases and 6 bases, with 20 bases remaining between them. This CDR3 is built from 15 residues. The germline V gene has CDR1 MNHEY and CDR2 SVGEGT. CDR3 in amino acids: CASGGLMGLGNEQFF. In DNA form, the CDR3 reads TGTGCCAGCGGGGGTCTTATGGGACTGGGCAATGAGCAGTTCTTC.